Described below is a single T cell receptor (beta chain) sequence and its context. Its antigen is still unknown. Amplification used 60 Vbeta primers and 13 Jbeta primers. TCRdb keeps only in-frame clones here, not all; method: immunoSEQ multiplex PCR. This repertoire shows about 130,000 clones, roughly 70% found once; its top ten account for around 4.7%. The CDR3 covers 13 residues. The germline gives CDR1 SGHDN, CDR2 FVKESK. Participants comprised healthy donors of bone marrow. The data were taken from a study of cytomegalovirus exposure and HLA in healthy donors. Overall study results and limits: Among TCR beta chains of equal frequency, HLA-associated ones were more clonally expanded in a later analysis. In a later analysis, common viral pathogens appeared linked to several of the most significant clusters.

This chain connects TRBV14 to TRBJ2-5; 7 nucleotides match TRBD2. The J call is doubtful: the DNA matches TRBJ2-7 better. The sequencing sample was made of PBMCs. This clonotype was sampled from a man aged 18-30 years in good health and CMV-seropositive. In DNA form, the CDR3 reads TGTGCCAGCAGCCACGCGGGGGTCTACGAGCAGTACTTC. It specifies CASSHAGVYEQYF.